What follows are 11 T cell receptor beta chains derived from one specimen sequenced in a study of shared clonotypes between healthy human individuals (TCRdb year 2020). Libraries were prepared through the immunoSEQ multiplex PCR assay. The immuneACCESS repertoire file appears here via TCRdb, limited to in-frame rearrangements. These files lack a portion of the clones; in checked studies, under half of the deficit traces to unresolved V genes, and the cause of the others is not known. The sample data list a few million clones, and roughly nine tenths of these were observed just once. 0.13% to 0.15% of the sample is held by the ten biggest clonotypes. The specimen sequenced was naive CD4+ T cells sorted from blood. According to the study, the label for this sample's cell subset or site signals: CD45RA+ positively selected. The receptors derive from a man younger than 35 in good health.

The chain joins TRBV6-5 to TRBJ1-1; tentative D call: TRBD1 (6 bases). CDR1 is MNHEY, CDR2 SVGAGI, per germline. There are 13 residues in the CDR3. Trimming left V 4 bases short and J 6 bases short, with 12 bases between. The CDR3 loop is CASSSQNRAEAFF. The CDR3 DNA follows: TGTGCCAGCAGTTCCCAGAACAGGGCTGAAGCTTTCTTT.

Worth noting for this clone: A read error may produce the germline difference seen at one junction end. The rearrangement joins TRBV28 to TRBJ1-2; D possibly corresponds to TRBD1 (5 bases). CDR1 MDHEN and CDR2 SYDVKM come from the germline V gene. The CDR3 extends over 12 amino acids. In nucleotides, the CDR3 is TGTGCCAGCAGTCCGACCGGGACCTTATTACGCTTC. Encoded protein: CASSPTGTLLRF.

The rearrangement links TRBV2 to TRBJ2-3; D unclear. CDR3 length: 14 residues. V was clipped by 4 bases and J by 0 bases, with 8 bases between them. In germline, CDR1 is SNHLY, CDR2 FYNNEI. In DNA form, the CDR3 reads TGTGCCAGCAGTGTGCAGAGGAGCACAGATACGCAGTATTTT. It encodes CASSVQRSTDTQYF.

The rearrangement joins TRBV10-3 to TRBJ1-5; weak D call: TRBD1 (5 bases). The CDR3 is 16 amino acids. Germline loops: CDR1 ENHRY, CDR2 SYGVKD. Deletions cut 2 bases from V and 2 bases from J, with 13 bases between. Written as DNA, the CDR3 is TGTGCCATCAGTGAGGCCGGGACTGGGGGCAATCAGCCCCAGCATTTT. This gives the protein CAISEAGTGGNQPQHF.

This clone was detected a few times. The chain couples TRBV4-1 to TRBJ1-3; a possible D gene is TRBD1 (5 bases). Per the germline V gene, CDR1 is MGHRA and CDR2 is YSYEKL. V lost 4 bases, J lost 3 bases, and 13 bases lay in between. The CDR3 loop spans 15 amino acids. The chain's CDR3 is CASSLGTLGGNTIYF. Written as DNA, the CDR3 is TGCGCCAGCAGCCTGGGGACCCTCGGTGGAAACACCATATATTTT.

The rearrangement joins TRBV12-5 to TRBJ2-1; 8 bases fit TRBD2. The germline CDR1 and CDR2 sequences are LGHNT and FRNRAP. The V gene end was trimmed by 5 bases and the J gene end by 0 bases; junction bases not matched to a gene: 3. This CDR3 contains 15 residues. The CDR3 region has the DNA TGTGCTAGTGGTACCGGGACTAGCTCCTACAATGAGCAGTTCTTC. This translates into CASGTGTSSYNEQFF.

This clone was found once. The chain is built from TRBV28 and TRBJ1-6; D is possibly TRBD1 (6 bases). CDR1 and CDR2 (germline): MDHEN, SYDVKM. The CDR3 is 14 residues long. V was clipped by 3 bases and J by 5 bases, with 8 bases between them. CDR3 residues: CASSLDSDNSPLHF. DNA of the CDR3: TGTGCCAGCAGTTTGGACAGCGATAATTCACCCCTCCACTTT.

In its sample, this clone was seen once. V and J are TRBV10-2 and TRBJ1-5; D perhaps matches TRBD1 (6 bases). Per the germline V gene, CDR1 is WSHSY and CDR2 is SAAADI. Trimming pared 8 bases from V and 1 base from J, leaving 9 bases between. This CDR3 has 13 amino acids. The CDR3, as DNA: TGCGCCAGCGGGACATTGAGCAATCAGCCCCAGCATTTT. This sequence encodes CASGTLSNQPQHF.

This clone was seen just once. The CDR3, as DNA: TGTGCCAGCAGCGCTCAGACTAGCGGGAGCACAGATACGCAGTATTTT. Amino acids: CASSAQTSGSTDTQYF. V and J are TRBV11-2 and TRBJ2-3; 10 bases map to TRBD2. V lost 5 bases, J lost 0 bases, and 5 bases stayed unmatched. The CDR3 is made up of 16 amino acids. The germline gives CDR1 SGHAT, CDR2 FQNNGV.

The gene calls are TRBV2 and TRBJ1-3, with a weak D call TRBD1 (5 bases). This CDR3 is built from 17 residues. Trimming stripped 4 bases from V and 0 bases from J, with 16 bases between. Germline-derived CDR1 and CDR2 are SNHLY and FYNNEI. This CDR3 is CASSGQETVSSGNTIYF. In DNA, the CDR3 is TGTGCCAGCAGTGGCCAAGAGACAGTGAGCTCTGGAAACACCATATATTTT.

The chain joins TRBV10-2 to TRBJ1-2; D possibly corresponds to TRBD1 (5 bases). The V gene's germline CDR1 is WSHSY and CDR2 SAAADI. The CDR3 covers 14 residues. Trimming took 2 bases from V and 8 from J, leaving 15 bases between them. The CDR3 DNA reads as TGCGCCAGCAGTGAGGGATTGACAGTCGGCGGCTACACCTTC. Residues: CASSEGLTVGGYTF.